The 6 T cell receptor beta chains reported below all come from one sample, sequenced in a study of read filtering for tumor transcriptome and immune sequencing. The library was built from around 380 ng RNA with molecular barcoded adaptors for alpha/delta and beta/gamma chains. TCRdb re-called the reads through MiXCR, storing one row per CDR3 protein. Of roughly 93,000 distinct CDR3 sequences listed, 20% to 25% are singletons. Sequencing was done on a sample of a population of CD138-negative cells sorted from bone marrow. The receptors here all came from a donor aged 40 or older with multiple myeloma.

The V gene is TRBV28, the J gene TRBJ2-2, with 10 bases fitting TRBD2. The CDR3 consists of 19 residues. Germline trimming cut 7 bases from V and 4 bases from J; bases unmatched to any gene: 18. Germline CDR1 reads MDHEN; CDR2 reads SYDVKM. In DNA form, the CDR3 reads TGTGCCAGCACGTCCGTTACTAGCGGGGCCGCCACGAGCACCGGGGAGCTGTTTTTT. It specifies CASTSVTSGAATSTGELFF.

This clonotype was found a few times. A far larger clone lies a single base away; this is likely a read error. The rearrangement joins TRBV12-3 or TRBV12-4 to TRBJ2-1; the D call may be TRBD1 or TRBD2 (5 bases each). V lost 7 bases to trimming and J lost 6 bases, with 16 bases between them. This CDR3 has 14 residues. The CDR3 is CASTMGFGGNEQFF. Here the CDR3 DNA reads TGTGCCAGCACTATGGGGTTTGGGGGCAATGAGCAGTTCTTC.

This clonotype has a handful of counts. This chain links TRBV19 with TRBJ2-1; 10 bases agree with TRBD2. Germline CDR1 LNHDA, CDR2 SQIVND (reference sequence). With 3 bases clipped from V and 7 bases from J, the junction kept 6 bases outside the gene matches. CDR3 size: 15 residues. The chain's CDR3 is CASSITAGGPNEQFF. The CDR3 nucleotides read TGTGCCAGTAGTATTACAGCGGGGGGGCCGAATGAGCAGTTCTTC.

This CDR3 reads CASSLGLAQETQYF. The CDR3 DNA reads TGTGCCAGCAGTTTAGGGCTAGCTCAAGAGACCCAGTACTTC. The chain employs TRBV7-3 and TRBJ2-5; maybe TRBD2 (5 bases). CDR3 size: 14 residues. V was shortened by 6 bases and J by 2 bases, with 13 bases between the two germline ends. CDR1 SGHTA and CDR2 FQGTGA come from the germline V gene.

This clonotype was observed a handful of times. The rearrangement links TRBV2 to TRBJ2-5; D is uncertain. Germline V gives CDR1 SNHLY, CDR2 FYNNEI. CDR3 length: 11 amino acids. The ends were cut back, 6 bases at V and 4 bases at J, with 6 bases in the middle. For the CDR3, the DNA is TGTGCCAGCAGATTGGGAGAGACCCAGTACTTC. This sequence encodes CASRLGETQYF.

This clonotype was detected many times. The chain carries TRBV2 and TRBJ1-2; TRBD1 aligns across 7 bases. This CDR3 has 14 residues. V shed 4 bases and J 1 base; nucleotides not matched to a gene: 3. Per germline, CDR1 SNHLY and CDR2 FYNNEI. CDR3 nucleotide sequence: TGTGCCAGCAGTGGACAGGGAAGTAACTATGGCTACACCTTC. Its protein is CASSGQGSNYGYTF.